This TCR beta chain was identified in a study of shared clonotypes between healthy human individuals. Participating donors were healthy, HIV-negative adults free of recent acute infections or vaccinations. Trimming removed 3 bases from V and 8 bases from J; junction bases left unmatched: 5. Germline lookup yields CDR1 SGHTA and CDR2 FQGNSA. The CDR3 spans 13 residues. The method was immunoSEQ multiplex PCR; TCRdb's version includes in-frame clones alone and lacks a portion of them. The data contain about half a million clones, approximately 84% of them singletons. The chain uses TRBV7-2 and TRBJ1-2; 8 bases align to TRBD1. The material sequenced was PBMCs. This clonotype was sampled from a woman between 35 and 50 years old in good health. Some clones in this sample may be carry-over from other donors' samples. CDR3 in DNA: TGTGCCAGCAGCTTCGGGACAGGTCAGGGCTACACCTTC. Translating gives CASSFGTGQGYTF. Full variable domain (missing parts from reference TRBV7-2 and TRBJ1-2): GAGVSQSPSNKVTEKGKDVELRCDPISGHTALYWYRQSLGQGLEFLIYFQGNSAPDKSGLPSDRFSAERTGGSVSTLTIQRTQQEDSAVYLCASSFGTGQGYTFGSGTRLTVV.